This TCR beta chain was observed in a study of T cells in Graves' hyperthyroidism and ophthalmopathy. The TCR beta CDR3 regions underwent amplification using RNA transcripts as the source. When the TCR CDR3 underwent first-round RT-PCR, the HTBI primer set was used. In TCRdb, the multiplex PCR reads were re-called with MiXCR into one record per CDR3 protein. The sample consists of some 740,000 distinct CDR3 sequences, 13% to 15% of them appearing once. There are a few counts of this clonotype. The CDR3 runs to 14 residues. Trimming shortened V by 6 bases and J by 0 bases, and 9 bases separated the two germline ends. CDR1 is ENHRY and CDR2 is SYGVKD in the germline V gene.

The sequence was obtained from a woman aged 18-29 years with Graves' hyperthyroidism. Sample: blood. V usage is TRBV10-3 and J usage is TRBJ1-5, with unresolved D. CDR3 protein: CAIRGPNSNQPQHF. For the CDR3, the DNA is TGTGCCATCAGGGGTCCGAATAGCAATCAGCCCCAGCATTTT.